This T cell receptor beta chain is drawn from a study of blood T cell repertoires in COVID-19. Assay: immunoSEQ multiplex PCR; the TCRdb copy retains only in-frame clones and omits some. The sample includes over 150,000 clones, approximately 78% of them seen just once. CDR1 is SGDLS, CDR2 YYNGEE, per germline. J lost 4 bases, V lost 4 bases, and 9 bases had no gene match. CDR3 size: 15 residues. The rearrangement joins TRBV9 to TRBJ1-1; 8 bases map to TRBD1. The TCR was taken from an elderly man with acute or convalescent COVID-19. The sequenced sample was peripheral blood. The DNA of the CDR3 is TGTGCCAGCAGCCCCACCGGGACAGGCTCCACTGAAGCTTTCTTT. Its translation: CASSPTGTGSTEAFF.